This T cell receptor beta chain stems from a study of blood T cell repertoires in COVID-19. Study in general: The United States, Italy and Spain provided the acute and convalescent COVID-19 samples. PBMCs, B-cell-depleted T cells, or T cells were the source of the cDNA or gDNA that made up the material.

This CDR3 region has 15 residues. The germline CDR1 and CDR2 sequences are GTSNPN and SVGIG (reference sequence). V trimming: 0 bases; J trimming: 5 bases; junction bases outside the gene matches: 9. As originally analysed: Cell counts per sample came from amplifying reference gene primers. The repertoire was sequenced with immunoSEQ multiplex PCR; TCRdb's copy has only in-frame clones and lacks some. V, J and clone size were drawn from that table, and D and trimming were deduced from the DNA. Of 90,000 to 120,000 clones detected, more than 70% appear once; the ten largest clones hold more than 4.5%.

The sequence was collected from a man aged 35 to 55 with active or convalescent COVID-19. Sequenced material: peripheral blood. This chain joins TRBV30 and TRBJ2-5; 7 bases line up with TRBD2. The CDR3 sequence is CAWSVLPSGRETQYF. The CDR3, as DNA: TGTGCCTGGAGTGTACTTCCTAGCGGAAGGGAGACCCAGTACTTC.